The rows below give T cell receptor beta chains drawn from one sample of a study of blood T cells in healthy people across ages. TCRdb ran MiXCR on the 5' RACE reads and lists one entry per CDR3 protein. The data contain 1 million to 1.2 million distinct CDR3 sequences, 35% to 40% of them singletons. Sequenced input: blood. The origin of the receptors is a man aged 18-30 years in good health. Each CDR3 is given with its conserved first and last residue. Fields, in order: CDR3 DNA, CDR3 protein, D gene, clone size, J gene, V gene. The D gene is left open where the match is weak. Clone size appears in some rows only: once, few, many, or a class for an expanded clone.

TGTGCCAGCAGGGGGACAGGGCAATACAACATAATGAACACTGAAGCTTTCTTT CASRGTGQYNIMNTEAFF TRBD1 NA TRBJ1-1 TRBV2
TGTGCCAGCAGCAAGGGGGTCCGGACAGGGGTATCTAACTATGGCTACACCTTC CASSKGVRTGVSNYGYTF TRBD1 few TRBJ1-2 TRBV7-2
TGTGCCAGCTCACCTAAGGATAATTCACCCCTCCACTTT CASSPKDNSPLHF NA NA TRBJ1-6 TRBV18
TGCGCCAGCAGCCCCCCGGACAGGGGAGCAAGCTACACCTTC CASSPPDRGASYTF TRBD1 NA TRBJ1-2 TRBV4-3
TGTGCCAGCAGTGCGTCTCCGGGACAGACGAATTACAATGAGCAGTTCTTC CASSASPGQTNYNEQFF TRBD1 NA TRBJ2-1 TRBV3-1
TGTGCCACCCTTGGTGGAGGGGTTCAGCCCCAGCATTTT CATLGGGVQPQHF NA few TRBJ1-5 TRBV6-2/TRBV6-3
TGCAGTGCTAAGAAAGGGTTATCTGGAAACACCATATATTTT CSAKKGLSGNTIYF NA few TRBJ1-3 TRBV20-1
TGCAGTGCTAGCCGAGGACTAGCGGGGGGACTTCCCTACAATGAGCAGTTCTTC CSASRGLAGGLPYNEQFF TRBD2 NA TRBJ2-1 TRBV20-1
TGTGCCAGCAGCTTACTTGCCGACAGGGGGCGCGACACTGAAGCTTTCTTT CASSLLADRGRDTEAFF TRBD1 NA TRBJ1-1 TRBV7-9
TGTGCCAGCAGCGTAGCGGGTAGTTCATCTGAGCAGTTCTTC CASSVAGSSSEQFF NA few TRBJ2-1 TRBV9
TGCAGTGCCACATCAAAGCGAGCGGGGGATTACAATGAGCAGTTCTTC CSATSKRAGDYNEQFF TRBD2 few TRBJ2-1 TRBV20-1
TGTGCCAGCAGCTTAGACGTTCGACTAGCGGAGACCCAGTACTTC CASSLDVRLAETQYF TRBD2 few TRBJ2-5 TRBV7-9
TGCAGTGCTAGAGCCCCCGGGAGAAATTACGAGCAGTACTTC CSARAPGRNYEQYF NA NA TRBJ2-7 TRBV20-1
TGTGCCAGCAGTTTAGCTAGGGGGGACCAGCCCCAGCATTTT CASSLARGDQPQHF NA NA TRBJ1-5 TRBV12-3/TRBV12-4
TGTGCCAGCAGCCAAGAAGGACACACCTACAATGAGCAGTTCTTC CASSQEGHTYNEQFF NA NA TRBJ2-1 TRBV3-1
TGCAGTGCTCCTAGGGCGGGCAAACGTAACACCGGGGAGCTGTTTTTT CSAPRAGKRNTGELFF NA NA TRBJ2-2 TRBV20-1
TGCAGTGCTAGAGATAGGGACAGGGGGTTTTTCTATGGCTACACCTTC CSARDRDRGFFYGYTF TRBD1 few TRBJ1-2 TRBV20-1
TGCGCCAGCAGAGAGGGAGCTGGGGCCAACGTCCTGACTTTC CASREGAGANVLTF NA NA TRBJ2-6 TRBV4-3